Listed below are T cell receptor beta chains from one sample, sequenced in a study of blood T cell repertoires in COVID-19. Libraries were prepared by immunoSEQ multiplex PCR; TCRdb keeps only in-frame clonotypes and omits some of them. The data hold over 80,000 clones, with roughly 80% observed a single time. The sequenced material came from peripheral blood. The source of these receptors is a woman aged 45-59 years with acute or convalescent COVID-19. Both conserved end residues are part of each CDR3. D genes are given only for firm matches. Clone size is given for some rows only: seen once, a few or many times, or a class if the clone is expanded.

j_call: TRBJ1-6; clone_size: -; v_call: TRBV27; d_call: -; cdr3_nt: TGTGCCAGCAGTTTATTCGGGGAGATGAATTCACCCCTCCACTTT; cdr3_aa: CASSLFGEMNSPLHF
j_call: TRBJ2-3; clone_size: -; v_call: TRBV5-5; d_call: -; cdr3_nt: TGTGCCAGCAGATTGACTAGTTATGGAGATACGCAGTATTTT; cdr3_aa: CASRLTSYGDTQYF
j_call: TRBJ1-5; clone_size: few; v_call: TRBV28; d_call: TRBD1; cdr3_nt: TGTGCCAGCAGCTCCCGGGACAGGGGCAATCAGCCCCAGCATTTT; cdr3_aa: CASSSRDRGNQPQHF
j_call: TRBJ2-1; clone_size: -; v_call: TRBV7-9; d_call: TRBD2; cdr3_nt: TGTGCCAGCAGCTTAGTTACTAGCGGGTTGTACAATGAGCAGTTCTTC; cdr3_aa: CASSLVTSGLYNEQFF
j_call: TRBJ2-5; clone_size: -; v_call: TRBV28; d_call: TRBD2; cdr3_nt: TGTGCCAGCAGTTTAGGACAGACTAGCGGGGGATTAGAGACCCAGTACTTC; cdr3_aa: CASSLGQTSGGLETQYF
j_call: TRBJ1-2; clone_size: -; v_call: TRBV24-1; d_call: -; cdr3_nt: TGTGCCACCAGTGATTTGCATTATGGCTACACCTTC; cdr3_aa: CATSDLHYGYTF
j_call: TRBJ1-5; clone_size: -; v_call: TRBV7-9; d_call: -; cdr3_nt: TGTGCCAGCAGCTTTTCTGGACAGCTGGATAGCAATCAGCCCCAGCATTTT; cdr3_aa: CASSFSGQLDSNQPQHF
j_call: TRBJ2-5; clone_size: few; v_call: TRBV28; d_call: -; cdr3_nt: TGTGCCAGCGCAGGGTTTACGGAGACCCAGTACTTC; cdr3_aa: CASAGFTETQYF
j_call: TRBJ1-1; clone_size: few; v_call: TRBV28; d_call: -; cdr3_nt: TGTGCCAGCAGCAGGTCCACTGAAGCTTTCTTT; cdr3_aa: CASSRSTEAFF
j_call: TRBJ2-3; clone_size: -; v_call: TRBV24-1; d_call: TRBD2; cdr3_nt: TGTGCCACCAGTTCGACTAGCGGGGTAACAGATACGCAGTATTTT; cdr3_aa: CATSSTSGVTDTQYF
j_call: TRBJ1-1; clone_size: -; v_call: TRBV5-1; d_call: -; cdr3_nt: TGCGCCAGCAGCTTGGCCAGTGGAGGGACTGAAGCTTTCTTT; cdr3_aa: CASSLASGGTEAFF
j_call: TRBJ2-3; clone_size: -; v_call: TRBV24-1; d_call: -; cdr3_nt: TGTGCCACCACCCGGGGCACAGATACGCAGTATTTT; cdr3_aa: CATTRGTDTQYF
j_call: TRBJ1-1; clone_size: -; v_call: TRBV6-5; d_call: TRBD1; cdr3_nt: TGTGCCAGCAGCGAGACAGGGGACACTGAAGCTTTCTTT; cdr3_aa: CASSETGDTEAFF
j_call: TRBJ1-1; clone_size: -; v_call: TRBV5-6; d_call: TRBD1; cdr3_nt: TGTGCCAGCAGCTTGGCCTGGACAGGGGGTGGGAAGGAAGCTTTCTTT; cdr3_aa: CASSLAWTGGGKEAFF
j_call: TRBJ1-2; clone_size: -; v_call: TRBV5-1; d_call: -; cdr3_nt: TGCGCCAGCAGCCGCGGGGACGGCTACACCTTC; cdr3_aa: CASSRGDGYTF
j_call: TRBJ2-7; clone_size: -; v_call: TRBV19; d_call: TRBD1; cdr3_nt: TGTGCCAAGACAACCGGACAGGGGAATTACGAGCAGTACTTC; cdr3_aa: CAKTTGQGNYEQYF
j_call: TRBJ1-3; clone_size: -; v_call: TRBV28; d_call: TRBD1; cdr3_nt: TGTGCCAGCAGTCCTAGACAGGGACTTAGGGATGGAAACACCATATATTTT; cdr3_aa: CASSPRQGLRDGNTIYF
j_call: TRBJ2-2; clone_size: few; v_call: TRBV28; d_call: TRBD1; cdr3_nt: TGTGCCAGCAGTTTGGGGACAGGGGTCACCGGGGAGCTGTTTTTT; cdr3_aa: CASSLGTGVTGELFF
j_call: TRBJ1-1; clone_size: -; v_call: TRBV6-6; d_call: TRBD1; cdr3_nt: TGTGCCAGCAGTTACCAGACAGGGGGTTACACTGAAGCTTTCTTT; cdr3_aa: CASSYQTGGYTEAFF
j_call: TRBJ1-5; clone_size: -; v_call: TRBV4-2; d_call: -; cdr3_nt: TGTGCCAGCAGCCAAGGAAGGCCCAGGGACAATCAGCCCCAGCATTTT; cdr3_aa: CASSQGRPRDNQPQHF
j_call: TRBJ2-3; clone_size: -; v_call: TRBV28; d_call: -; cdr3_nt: TGTGCCAGCGCCCGGCCCCTAGGAGATACGCAGTATTTT; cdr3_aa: CASARPLGDTQYF
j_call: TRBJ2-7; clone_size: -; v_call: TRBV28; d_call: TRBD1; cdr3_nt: TGTGCCAGCAGACCCGGACAGGGGGCCAACGAGCAGTACTTC; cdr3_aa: CASRPGQGANEQYF
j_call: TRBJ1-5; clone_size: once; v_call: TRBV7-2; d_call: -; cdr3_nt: TGTGCCAGCAGCTCGTTAGTTAGCAATCAGCCCCAGCATTTT; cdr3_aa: CASSSLVSNQPQHF
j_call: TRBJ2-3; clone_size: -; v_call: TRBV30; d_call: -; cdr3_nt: TGTGCCTGGACCCCAGGACGGGACACAGATACGCAGTATTTT; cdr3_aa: CAWTPGRDTDTQYF
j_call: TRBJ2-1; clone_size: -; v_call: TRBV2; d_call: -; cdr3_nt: TGTGCCAGCAGGAGACAGCTGAAGCAGTTCTTC; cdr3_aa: CASRRQLKQFF
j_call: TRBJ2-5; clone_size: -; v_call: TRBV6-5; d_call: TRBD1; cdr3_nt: TGTGCCAGCAAGAACAGGGGGAAAGAGACCCAGTACTTC; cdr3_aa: CASKNRGKETQYF
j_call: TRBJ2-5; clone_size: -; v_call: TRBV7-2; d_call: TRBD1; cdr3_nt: TGTGCCAGCAGCGAGGGGACAGTGCCGCAAGAGACCCAGTACTTC; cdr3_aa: CASSEGTVPQETQYF
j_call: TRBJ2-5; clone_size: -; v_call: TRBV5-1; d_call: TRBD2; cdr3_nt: TGCGCCAGCAGCGCCGGGACTAGCGGGGGGGCGGAGACCCAGTACTTC; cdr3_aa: CASSAGTSGGAETQYF
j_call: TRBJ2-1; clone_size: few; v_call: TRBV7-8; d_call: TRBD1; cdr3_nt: TGTGCCAGCAGCGCCCGGGACAGGGGAGGGAATGAGCAGTTCTTC; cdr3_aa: CASSARDRGGNEQFF
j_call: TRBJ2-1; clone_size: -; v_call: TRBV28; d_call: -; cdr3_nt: TGTGCCAGCAGTGCCGGGACTCGCGTCAATGAGCAGTTCTTC; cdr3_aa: CASSAGTRVNEQFF
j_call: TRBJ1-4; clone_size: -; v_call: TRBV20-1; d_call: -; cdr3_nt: TGCAGTGCTAAGGCCGGGACTAAACTGTTTTTT; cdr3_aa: CSAKAGTKLFF
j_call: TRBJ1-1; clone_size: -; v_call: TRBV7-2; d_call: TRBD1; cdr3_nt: TGTGCCAGCAGCCTCCTCCGGGACAGCCCGACGGAAGCTTTCTTT; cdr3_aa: CASSLLRDSPTEAFF
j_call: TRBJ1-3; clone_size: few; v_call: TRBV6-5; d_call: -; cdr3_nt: TGTGCCAGCATCCCCCCAATCGGAAACACCATATATTTT; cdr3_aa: CASIPPIGNTIYF
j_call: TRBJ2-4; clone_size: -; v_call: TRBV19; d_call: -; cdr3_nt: TGTGCCAGTACCACGGACAGCCCCTTACCCAAAAACATTCAGTACTTC; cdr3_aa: CASTTDSPLPKNIQYF
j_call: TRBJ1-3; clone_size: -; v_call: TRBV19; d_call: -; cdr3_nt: TGTGCCAGTAGTACGGGACAAAACTCTGGAAACACCATATATTTT; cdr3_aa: CASSTGQNSGNTIYF
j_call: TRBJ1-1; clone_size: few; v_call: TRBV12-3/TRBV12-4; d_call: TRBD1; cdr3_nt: TGTGCCAGCAGTTTAGATCAGGGGGGTGAAGCTTTCTTT; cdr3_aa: CASSLDQGGEAFF
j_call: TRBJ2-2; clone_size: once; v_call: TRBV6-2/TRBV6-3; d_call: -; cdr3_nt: TGTGCCAGCAGCTTGGGGGGGGCGGCGGAGCTGTTTTTT; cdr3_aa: CASSLGGAAELFF
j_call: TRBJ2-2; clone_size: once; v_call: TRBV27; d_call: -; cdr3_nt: TGTGCCAGCAGTTTCGCGGGTCCCGGGGAGCTGTTTTTT; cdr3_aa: CASSFAGPGELFF
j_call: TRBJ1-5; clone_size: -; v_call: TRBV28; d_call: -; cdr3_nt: TGTGCCAGCAGTTTAGGGGGGGCGAGCCGTCAGCCCCAGCATTTT; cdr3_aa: CASSLGGASRQPQHF
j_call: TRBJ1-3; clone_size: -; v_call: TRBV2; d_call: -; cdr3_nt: TGTGCCAGCAGTGAAGCGCGGACAAAAGGAAACACCATATATTTT; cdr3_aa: CASSEARTKGNTIYF
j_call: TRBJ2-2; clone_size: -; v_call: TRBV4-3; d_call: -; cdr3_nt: TGCGCCAGCAGCCCCTATGGAGGCGGGGTTATGAACACCGGGGAGCTGTTTTTT; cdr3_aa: CASSPYGGGVMNTGELFF
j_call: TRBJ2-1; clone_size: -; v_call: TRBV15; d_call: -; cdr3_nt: TGTGCCACCAGCGGATCCGGGACTCGTCTTCTTGAGCAGTTCTTC; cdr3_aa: CATSGSGTRLLEQFF
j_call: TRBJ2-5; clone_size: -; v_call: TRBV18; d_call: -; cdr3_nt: TGTGCCAGCTCACTCACGGGATTTTTCGGGGAGACCCAGTACTTC; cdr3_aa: CASSLTGFFGETQYF
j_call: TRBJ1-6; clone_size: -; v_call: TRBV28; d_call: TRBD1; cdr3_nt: TGTGCCAGCAGTTTCCCGGGACAGTCTAATTCACCCCTCCACTTT; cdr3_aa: CASSFPGQSNSPLHF
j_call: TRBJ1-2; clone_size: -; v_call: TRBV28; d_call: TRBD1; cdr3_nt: TGTGCCAGCACTGACAGGGACTATGGCTACACCTTC; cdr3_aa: CASTDRDYGYTF